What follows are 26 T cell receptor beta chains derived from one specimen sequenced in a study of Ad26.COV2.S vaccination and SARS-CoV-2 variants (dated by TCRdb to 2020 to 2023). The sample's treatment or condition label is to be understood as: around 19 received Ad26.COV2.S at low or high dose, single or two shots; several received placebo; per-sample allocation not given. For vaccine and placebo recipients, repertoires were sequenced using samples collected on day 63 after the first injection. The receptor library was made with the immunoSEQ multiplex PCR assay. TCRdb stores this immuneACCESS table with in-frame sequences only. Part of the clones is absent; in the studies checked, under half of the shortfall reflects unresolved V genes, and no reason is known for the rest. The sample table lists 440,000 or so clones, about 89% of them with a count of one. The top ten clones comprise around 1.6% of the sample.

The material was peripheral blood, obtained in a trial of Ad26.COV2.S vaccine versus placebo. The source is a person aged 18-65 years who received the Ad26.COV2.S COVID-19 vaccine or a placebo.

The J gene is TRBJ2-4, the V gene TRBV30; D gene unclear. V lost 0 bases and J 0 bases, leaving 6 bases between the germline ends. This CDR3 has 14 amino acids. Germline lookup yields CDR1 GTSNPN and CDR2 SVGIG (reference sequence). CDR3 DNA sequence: TGTGCCTGGAGTGTACGGCCAGCCAAAAACATTCAGTACTTC. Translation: CAWSVRPAKNIQYF.

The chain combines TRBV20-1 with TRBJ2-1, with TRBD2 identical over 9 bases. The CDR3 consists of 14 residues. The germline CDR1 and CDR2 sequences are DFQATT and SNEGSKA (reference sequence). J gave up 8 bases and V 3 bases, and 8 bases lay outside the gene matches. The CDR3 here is CSASKGGRVYEQFF. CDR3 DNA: TGCAGTGCTAGTAAAGGCGGGAGGGTATATGAGCAGTTCTTC.

For the CDR3, the DNA is TGTGCCAGCAGAGGAAACAGGGGATCCCAAGAGACCCAGTACTTC. It codes for CASRGNRGSQETQYF. This chain uses TRBV2 with TRBJ2-5; 7 bases are shared with TRBD1. CDR1 SNHLY and CDR2 FYNNEI come from the germline V gene. The J segment lost 1 base and the V segment lost 6 bases, leaving 8 bases of the junction unmatched. This CDR3 is 15 amino acids long.

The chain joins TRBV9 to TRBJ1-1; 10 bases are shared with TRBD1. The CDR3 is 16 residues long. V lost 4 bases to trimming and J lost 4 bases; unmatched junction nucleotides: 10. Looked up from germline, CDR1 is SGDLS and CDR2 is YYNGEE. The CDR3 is CASSPPLDRGPTEAFF. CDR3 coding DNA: TGTGCCAGCAGCCCCCCCCTCGACAGGGGGCCCACTGAAGCTTTCTTT.

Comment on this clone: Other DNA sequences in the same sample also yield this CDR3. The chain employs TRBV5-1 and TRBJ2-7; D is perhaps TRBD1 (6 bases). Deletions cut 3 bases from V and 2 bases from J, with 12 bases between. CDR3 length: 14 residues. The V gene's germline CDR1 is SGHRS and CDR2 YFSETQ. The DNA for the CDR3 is TGCGCCAGCAGCTCCGGGACACTTACCTACGAGCAGTACTTC. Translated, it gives CASSSGTLTYEQYF.

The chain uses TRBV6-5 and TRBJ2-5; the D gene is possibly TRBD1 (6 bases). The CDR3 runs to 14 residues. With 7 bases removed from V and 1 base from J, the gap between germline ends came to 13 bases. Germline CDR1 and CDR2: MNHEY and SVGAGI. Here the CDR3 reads CASKKPGVQETQYF. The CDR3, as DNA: TGTGCCAGCAAAAAACCAGGGGTCCAAGAGACCCAGTACTTC.

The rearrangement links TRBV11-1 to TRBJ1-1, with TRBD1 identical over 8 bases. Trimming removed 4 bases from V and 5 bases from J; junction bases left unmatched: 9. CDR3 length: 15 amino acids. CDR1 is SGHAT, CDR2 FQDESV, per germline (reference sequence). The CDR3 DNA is TGTGCCAGCAGCTGGGGTGGGCAGGGGGCGACTGAAGCTTTCTTT. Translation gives CASSWGGQGATEAFF.

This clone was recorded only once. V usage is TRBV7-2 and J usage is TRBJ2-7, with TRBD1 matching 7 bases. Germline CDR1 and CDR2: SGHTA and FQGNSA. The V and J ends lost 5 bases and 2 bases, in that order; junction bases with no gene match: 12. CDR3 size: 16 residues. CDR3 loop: CASSPLTGAPTYEQYF. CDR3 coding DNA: TGTGCCAGCAGCCCTCTAACAGGGGCTCCGACCTACGAGCAGTACTTC.

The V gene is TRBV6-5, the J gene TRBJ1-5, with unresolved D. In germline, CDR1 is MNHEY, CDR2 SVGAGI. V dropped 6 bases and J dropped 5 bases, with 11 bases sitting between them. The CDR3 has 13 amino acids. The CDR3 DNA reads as TGTGCCAGCAGACCTCGGGCAGATCAGCCCCAGCATTTT. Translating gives CASRPRADQPQHF.

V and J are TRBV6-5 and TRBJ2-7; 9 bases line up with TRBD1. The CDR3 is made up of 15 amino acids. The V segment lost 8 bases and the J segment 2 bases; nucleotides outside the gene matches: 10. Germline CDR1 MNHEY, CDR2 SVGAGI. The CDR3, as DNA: TGTGCCAGCGAACCGGGACAGGGAAGGGCCTACGAGCAGTACTTC. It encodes CASEPGQGRAYEQYF.

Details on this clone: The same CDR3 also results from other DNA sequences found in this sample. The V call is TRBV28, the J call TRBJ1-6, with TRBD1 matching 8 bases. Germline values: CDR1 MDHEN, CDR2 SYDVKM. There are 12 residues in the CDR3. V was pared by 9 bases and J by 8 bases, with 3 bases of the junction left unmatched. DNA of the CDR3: TGTGCCAGTGGACAGGGAGATTCACCCCTCCACTTT. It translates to CASGQGDSPLHF.

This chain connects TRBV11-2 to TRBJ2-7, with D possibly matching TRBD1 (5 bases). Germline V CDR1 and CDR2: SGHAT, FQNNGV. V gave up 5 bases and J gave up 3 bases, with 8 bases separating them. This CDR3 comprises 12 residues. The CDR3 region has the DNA TGTGCCAGCAGCCAGGGATTCTACGAGCAGTACTTC. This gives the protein CASSQGFYEQYF. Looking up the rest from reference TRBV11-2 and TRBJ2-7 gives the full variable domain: EAGVAQSPRYKIIEKRQSVAFWCNPISGHATLYWYQQILGQGPKLLIQFQNNGVVDDSQLPKDRFSAERLKGVDSTLKIQPAKLEDSAVYLCASSQGFYEQYFGPGTRLTVT.

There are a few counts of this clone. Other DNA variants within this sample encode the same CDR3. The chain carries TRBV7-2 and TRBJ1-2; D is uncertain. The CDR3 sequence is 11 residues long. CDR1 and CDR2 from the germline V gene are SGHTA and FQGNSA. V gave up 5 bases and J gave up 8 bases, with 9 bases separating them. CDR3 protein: CASSPLRGYTF. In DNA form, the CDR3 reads TGTGCCAGCAGCCCCCTGCGCGGCTACACCTTC.

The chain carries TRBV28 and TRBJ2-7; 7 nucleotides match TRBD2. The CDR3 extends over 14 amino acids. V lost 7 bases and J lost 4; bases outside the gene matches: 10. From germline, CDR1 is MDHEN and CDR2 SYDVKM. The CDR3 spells CASTTGTTLYEQYF. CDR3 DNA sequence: TGTGCCAGCACCACCGGGACTACATTATACGAGCAGTACTTC.

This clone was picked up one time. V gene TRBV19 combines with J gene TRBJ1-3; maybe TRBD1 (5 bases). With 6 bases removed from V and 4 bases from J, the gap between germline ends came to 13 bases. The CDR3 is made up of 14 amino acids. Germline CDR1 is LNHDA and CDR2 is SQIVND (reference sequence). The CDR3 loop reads CASRFPGTGNTIYF. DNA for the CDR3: TGTGCCAGTAGGTTCCCAGGGACGGGAAACACCATATATTTT.

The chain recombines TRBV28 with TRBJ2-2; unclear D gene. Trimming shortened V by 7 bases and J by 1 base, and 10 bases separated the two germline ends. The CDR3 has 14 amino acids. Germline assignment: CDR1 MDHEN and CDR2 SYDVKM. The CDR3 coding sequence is TGTGCCAGCACGGAATCTAAGAACACCGGGGAGCTGTTTTTT. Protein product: CASTESKNTGELFF.

The CDR3 sequence: CASSSDSNFGEQFF. The CDR3 nucleotides read TGTGCCAGCAGTTCCGACTCCAATTTCGGTGAGCAGTTCTTC. The chain has TRBV27 and TRBJ2-1, with unresolved D. Per germline, CDR1 MNHEY and CDR2 SMNVEV (reference sequence). Trimming took 4 bases from V and 9 from J, leaving 16 bases between them. The length of the CDR3 is 14 residues.

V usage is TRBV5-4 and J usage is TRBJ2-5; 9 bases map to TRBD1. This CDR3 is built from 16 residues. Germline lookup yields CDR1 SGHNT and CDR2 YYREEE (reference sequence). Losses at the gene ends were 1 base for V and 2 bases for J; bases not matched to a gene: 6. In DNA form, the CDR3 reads TGTGCCAGCAGCTTGTTCCACGGGACAGGGCAAGAGACCCAGTACTTC. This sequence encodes CASSLFHGTGQETQYF.

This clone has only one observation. The CDR3 coding sequence is TGCGCCAGCAGCTTGGGGGTGGACGGAGGTTCACCCCTCCACTTT. Translating it yields CASSLGVDGGSPLHF. The chain carries TRBV5-1 and TRBJ1-6, with unresolved D. This CDR3 comprises 15 residues. The germline V gene has CDR1 SGHRS and CDR2 YFSETQ. V gave up 0 bases and J gave up 9 bases, with 13 bases separating them.

CDR3 sequence (DNA): TGCAGCTTTAGGGAGTACAATGAGCAGTTCTTC. Protein: CSFREYNEQFF. The chain couples TRBV29-1 to TRBJ2-1, with D perhaps matching TRBD2 (5 bases). The CDR3 runs 11 residues. Germline V gives CDR1 SQVTM, CDR2 ANQGSEA. V was clipped by 8 bases and J by 4 bases, with 9 bases between them.

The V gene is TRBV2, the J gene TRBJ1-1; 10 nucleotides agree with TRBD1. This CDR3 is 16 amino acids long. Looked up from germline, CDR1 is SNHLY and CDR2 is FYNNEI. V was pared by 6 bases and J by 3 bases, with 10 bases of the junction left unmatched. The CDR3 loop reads CASRSGTGVSDTEAFF. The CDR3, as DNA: TGTGCCAGCAGATCCGGGACAGGGGTATCAGACACTGAAGCTTTCTTT. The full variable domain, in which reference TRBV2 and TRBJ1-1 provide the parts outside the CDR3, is EPEVTQTPSHQVTQMGQEVILRCVPISNHLYFYWYRQILGQKVEFLVSFYNNEISEKSEIFDDQFSVERPDGSNFTLKIRSTKLEDSAMYFCASRSGTGVSDTEAFFGQGTRLTVV.

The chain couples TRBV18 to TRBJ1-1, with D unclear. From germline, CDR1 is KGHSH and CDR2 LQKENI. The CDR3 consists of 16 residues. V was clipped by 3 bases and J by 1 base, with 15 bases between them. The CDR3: CASSPEILATNTEAFF. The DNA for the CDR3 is TGTGCCAGCTCACCGGAGATTCTGGCGACGAACACTGAAGCTTTCTTT. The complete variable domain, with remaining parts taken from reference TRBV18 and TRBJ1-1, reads NAGVMQNPRHLVRRRGQEARLRCSPMKGHSHVYWYRQLPEEGLKFMVYLQKENIIDESGMPKERFSAEFPKEGPSILRIQQVVRGDSAAYFCASSPEILATNTEAFFGQGTRLTVV.

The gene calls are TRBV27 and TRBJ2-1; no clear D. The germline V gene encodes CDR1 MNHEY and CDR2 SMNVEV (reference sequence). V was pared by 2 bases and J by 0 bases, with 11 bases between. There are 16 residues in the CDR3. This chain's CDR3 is CASSLMAVSSYNEQFF. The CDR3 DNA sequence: TGTGCCAGCAGTTTAATGGCGGTAAGCTCCTACAATGAGCAGTTCTTC.

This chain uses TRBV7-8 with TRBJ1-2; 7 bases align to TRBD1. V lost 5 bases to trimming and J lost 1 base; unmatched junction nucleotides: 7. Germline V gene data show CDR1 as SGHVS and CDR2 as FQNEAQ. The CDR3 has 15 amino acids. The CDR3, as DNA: TGTGCCAGCAGCATTGGGACAGTGCTTAACTATGGCTACACCTTC. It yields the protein CASSIGTVLNYGYTF.

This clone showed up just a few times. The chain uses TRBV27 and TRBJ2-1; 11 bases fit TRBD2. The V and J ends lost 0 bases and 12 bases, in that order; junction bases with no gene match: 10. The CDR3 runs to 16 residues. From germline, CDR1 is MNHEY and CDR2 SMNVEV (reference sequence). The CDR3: CASSLSVGLAEELQFF. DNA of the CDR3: TGTGCCAGCAGTTTATCGGTGGGACTAGCGGAGGAGCTGCAGTTCTTC.

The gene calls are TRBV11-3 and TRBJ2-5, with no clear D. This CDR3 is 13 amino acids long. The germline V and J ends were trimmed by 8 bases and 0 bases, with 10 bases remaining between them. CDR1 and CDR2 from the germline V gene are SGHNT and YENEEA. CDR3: CASGRTYQETQYF. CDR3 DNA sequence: TGTGCCAGCGGCAGGACGTACCAAGAGACCCAGTACTTC.